These T cell receptor beta chains were read from a single sample in a study of blood T cell repertoires in COVID-19. The repertoire was sequenced with immunoSEQ multiplex PCR; TCRdb's copy has only in-frame clones and lacks some. The data show some 72,000 clones, 80% to 90% seen once. Sequenced sample: peripheral blood. The source of these receptors is a man aged 55 to 69 with acute or convalescent COVID-19. The CDR3 runs from the conserved cysteine through the conserved F or W. A D gene is named only where the DNA matches it firmly. Expanded clones get a size class; other rows say once, few or many, or leave the size out.

TRBD2,TRBJ2-3,TRBV5-6,NA,TGTGCCAGCAGCTTGGATCCGGGGGGTCGGTCGGATACGCAGTATTTT,CASSLDPGGRSDTQYF
TRBD1,TRBJ1-1,TRBV3-1/TRBV3-2,NA,TGTGCCAGCAGCCGCGGGACAGGGGGCTCTGAAGCTTTCTTT,CASSRGTGGSEAFF
NA,TRBJ1-1,TRBV5-1,NA,TGCGCCAGCAGCTTGCAACAGAGAGTTAACACTGAAGCTTTCTTT,CASSLQQRVNTEAFF
NA,TRBJ1-1,TRBV5-6,NA,TGTGCCAGCAGCCTCCCTTTGGCCTCGGAGGCTTTCTTT,CASSLPLASEAFF
TRBD2,TRBJ2-3,TRBV5-1,NA,TGCGCCAGCACCTTCACGACTAGCGGGCCCACAGATACGCAGTATTTT,CASTFTTSGPTDTQYF
TRBD1,TRBJ1-6,TRBV5-6,NA,TGTGCCAGCAGCTTAGGGACAGCTCTTAATTCACCCCTCCACTTT,CASSLGTALNSPLHF
TRBD1,TRBJ1-2,TRBV6-5,NA,TGTGCCACCCCAGGGGGCTTTGGCTACACCTTC,CATPGGFGYTF
TRBD1,TRBJ2-7,TRBV27,NA,TGTGCCAGCAGTCGAAAAGCAGGGGGCGGGGTGCAGTACTTC,CASSRKAGGGVQYF
TRBD1,TRBJ1-1,TRBV6-5,NA,TGTGCCAGCAAAATTCCGGGACAGGTGAACACTGAAGCTTTCTTT,CASKIPGQVNTEAFF
TRBD1,TRBJ1-1,TRBV27,NA,TGTGCCAGCAGTGTGGGACAGGGCTTGGTAGCTTTCTTT,CASSVGQGLVAFF
NA,TRBJ1-1,TRBV19,NA,TGTGCCAGTAGTATAAATCGGGAGAACACTGAAGCTTTCTTT,CASSINRENTEAFF
TRBD1,TRBJ2-1,TRBV5-1,NA,TGCGCCAGCAGCAACCGGGACAGGGGGTACAATGAGCAGTTCTTC,CASSNRDRGYNEQFF
TRBD2,TRBJ2-1,TRBV7-3,NA,TGTGCCAGCAGCTCGGGACTAGCCATGTACAATGAGCAGTTCTTC,CASSSGLAMYNEQFF
TRBD1,TRBJ1-5,TRBV5-1,NA,TGCGCCAGCAGCCCTGGACAGGGTGACAGGGGCAATCAGCCCCAGCATTTT,CASSPGQGDRGNQPQHF
TRBD1,TRBJ1-1,TRBV4-2,NA,TGTGCCAGCAGCCAGGGCCTTGGACAGGGGGGAGAAGCTTTCTTT,CASSQGLGQGGEAFF
TRBD2,TRBJ2-3,TRBV6-4,NA,TGTGCCAGCAGTGACTCGAAAGGTCCTAGCGGGGGGCACACAGATACGCAGTATTTT,CASSDSKGPSGGHTDTQYF
TRBD2,TRBJ2-2,TRBV29-1,NA,TGCAGCGTAGACGTTGCGGGAGGCACCGGGGAGCTGTTTTTT,CSVDVAGGTGELFF
TRBD1,TRBJ2-7,TRBV28,NA,TGTGCCAGCAGTTCTACCGGGACAGGGAAGAGAGAGCAGTACTTC,CASSSTGTGKREQYF
NA,TRBJ2-1,TRBV24-1,NA,TGTGCCACCAGTGCTGGTCCTCGGAATGAGCAGTTCTTC,CATSAGPRNEQFF
NA,TRBJ1-1,TRBV12-3/TRBV12-4,NA,TGTGCCAGCAGATTACACGACAGGGAAGCTTTCTTT,CASRLHDREAFF
NA,TRBJ1-1,TRBV10-1,NA,TGCGCCAGCAGGCCGGGGGATCTGAACACTGAAGCTTTCTTT,CASRPGDLNTEAFF
NA,TRBJ2-7,TRBV19,NA,TGTGCCAGTAGATCTCTCCGGGTTAATCCTGGTGAGCAGTACTTC,CASRSLRVNPGEQYF
TRBD1,TRBJ2-7,TRBV5-5,NA,TGTGCCAGCAGCTCTACAGGGGGCGCCTACTACGAGCAGTACTTC,CASSSTGGAYYEQYF
TRBD2,TRBJ2-5,TRBV29-1,NA,TGCAGCGCTAACAGAGCGGGAGTGGTGGAGACCCAGTACTTC,CSANRAGVVETQYF
NA,TRBJ1-3,TRBV10-2,NA,TGCGCCAGCAGTGGGACAGCTACCTCTGGAAACACCATATATTTT,CASSGTATSGNTIYF
TRBD1,TRBJ2-1,TRBV11-3,NA,TGTGCCAGCAGCTTAGATGGGGGACAGGGAGGGAATGAGCAGTTCTTC,CASSLDGGQGGNEQFF
NA,TRBJ1-4,TRBV5-1,few,TGCGCCAGCAGCTCCAGGGTAAACGAAAAACTGTTTTTT,CASSSRVNEKLFF
TRBD1,TRBJ1-6,TRBV9,NA,TGTGCCAGCAGCGCGGGGACAGGGGGGAATTCACCCCTCCACTTT,CASSAGTGGNSPLHF
NA,TRBJ1-6,TRBV3-1/TRBV3-2,NA,TGTGCCAGCAGCCAAGATTGTACAGCGGAGTGGTCCTGCCTCCACTTT,CASSQDCTAEWSCLHF
TRBD2,TRBJ2-3,TRBV10-2,NA,TGCGCCAGCAGTGAGCTAGCGGGGATCACAGATACGCAGTATTTT,CASSELAGITDTQYF
NA,TRBJ2-2,TRBV4-1,NA,TGCGCCAGCAGCCAAGATTTGGGACTGAACACCGGGGAGCTGTTTTTT,CASSQDLGLNTGELFF
NA,TRBJ2-1,TRBV30,NA,TGTGCCTGGAGTGTCCCGGGGTTTAACGATGAGCAGTTCTTC,CAWSVPGFNDEQFF
NA,TRBJ1-6,TRBV27,NA,TGTGCCAGCAGTTTTAGTTATAATTCACCCCTCCACTTT,CASSFSYNSPLHF
TRBD2,TRBJ2-1,TRBV5-1,once,TGCGCCAGCAGCCTACGGACTAGTTCTGACAATGAGCAGTTCTTC,CASSLRTSSDNEQFF
TRBD1,TRBJ1-1,TRBV24-1,NA,TGTGCCACCAGTGACCGGACAGGGGGGAACACTGAAGCTTTCTTT,CATSDRTGGNTEAFF
TRBD2,TRBJ2-7,TRBV5-4,once,TGTGCCAGCAGCCCGGTAGCGGGGGACTACGAGCAGTACTTC,CASSPVAGDYEQYF
TRBD1,TRBJ1-1,TRBV7-8,once,TGTGCCAGCAGCTGGACAGGGGTGGTAGGAGTTTCTGAAGCTTTCTTT,CASSWTGVVGVSEAFF
TRBD1,TRBJ1-3,TRBV27,NA,TGTGCCAGCAAGCTGGGACAGAGCTCTGGAAACACCATATATTTT,CASKLGQSSGNTIYF
TRBD1,TRBJ1-5,TRBV7-6,NA,TGTGCCAGCAGCTTAGGGGACAGCTACTTCAATCAGCCCCAGCATTTT,CASSLGDSYFNQPQHF
TRBD1,TRBJ1-5,TRBV2,NA,TGTGCCAGCAGTGTTGGGACAGGGTCACATCAGCCCCAGCATTTT,CASSVGTGSHQPQHF
NA,TRBJ2-1,TRBV20-1,NA,TGCAGTGCTTCTCGGAATGAGCAGTTCTTC,CSASRNEQFF
TRBD2,TRBJ2-4,TRBV6-5,NA,TGTGCCAGCAGTTACACCGCGGGGGACATTCAGTACTTC,CASSYTAGDIQYF
TRBD1,TRBJ1-1,TRBV5-1,NA,TGCGCCAGCAGCTCGGACAGGGGATCCACTGAAGCTTTCTTT,CASSSDRGSTEAFF
TRBD1,TRBJ1-6,TRBV3-1/TRBV3-2,NA,TGTGCCAGCAGGCGACAGGGGACAGGTTCACCCCTCCACTTT,CASRRQGTGSPLHF
TRBD1,TRBJ1-2,TRBV3-1/TRBV3-2,NA,TGTGCCAGCAGCCAACAAAGACAGGGGTTAAGTGGCTACACCTTC,CASSQQRQGLSGYTF
NA,TRBJ1-5,TRBV27,NA,TGTGCCAGCAGTTCCATCCTTACACTCACAGGGATCAATCAGCCCCAGCATTTT,CASSSILTLTGINQPQHF
TRBD1,TRBJ1-4,TRBV5-1,NA,TGCGCCAGCAGCTTACTGGACAGGGACGAAAAACTGTTTTTT,CASSLLDRDEKLFF
TRBD2,TRBJ2-1,TRBV2,few,TGTGCCAGCAGAGTCTCCCCGGGGGGTGAGCAGTTCTTC,CASRVSPGGEQFF
TRBD1,TRBJ2-2,TRBV7-3,NA,TGTGCCAGCAGCCGTAAGACAGGGGGCACCGGGGAGCTGTTTTTT,CASSRKTGGTGELFF
NA,TRBJ1-4,TRBV5-1,NA,TGCGCCAGCAGCTTCGGCAGGGCGACTAATGAAAAACTGTTTTTT,CASSFGRATNEKLFF
NA,TRBJ2-7,TRBV9,NA,TGTGCCAGCAGCGTCGGACAGAGAACCTACGAGCAGTACTTC,CASSVGQRTYEQYF
TRBD2,TRBJ2-1,TRBV18,NA,TGTGCCAGCTCAGCCCGTGGGACTAGCGGAAAGAGCTCCTACAATGAGCAGTTCTTC,CASSARGTSGKSSYNEQFF
NA,TRBJ1-2,TRBV5-1,once,TGCGCCAGCAGCTTAGTTCCCAGGCCCATAGAAAACTATGGCTACACCTTC,CASSLVPRPIENYGYTF
NA,TRBJ1-4,TRBV25-1,NA,TGTGCCAGCAGTGAATTTGGTGGACATGAGGGGGATGAAAAACTGTTTTTT,CASSEFGGHEGDEKLFF
TRBD1,TRBJ2-1,TRBV6-1,NA,TGTGCCAGCAGTGAAAGACAGGGCGGATCCTACAATGAGCAGTTCTTC,CASSERQGGSYNEQFF
NA,TRBJ1-6,TRBV5-6,NA,TGTGCCAGCAGCTTGCCCGGGGGGTATTCACCCCTCCACTTT,CASSLPGGYSPLHF